Listed below are T cell receptor beta chains from one sample, sequenced in a study of cytomegalovirus exposure and HLA in healthy donors. The assay was immunoSEQ multiplex PCR, and TCRdb's table has in-frame clones only and misses some. The table has 150,000 to 200,000 clones, 70% to 80% seen once. The sequencing input was PBMCs. The receptor set was obtained from a man between 18 and 29 years old in good health and CMV-seropositive. Each CDR3 is given with its conserved first and last residue. Each record gives: V gene, clone size, D gene, J gene, CDR3 protein, CDR3 DNA. The D gene is left open where the match is weak. A row's size may be missing; if present it is once, few, many or a size class.

TRBV14	.	.	TRBJ2-2	CASSQGGQGWIGELFF	TGTGCCAGCAGCCAAGGGGGCCAGGGCTGGATCGGGGAGCTGTTTTTT
TRBV9	.	.	TRBJ2-3	CASSVGEGGITDTQYF	TGTGCCAGCAGCGTAGGTGAGGGGGGGATCACAGATACGCAGTATTTT
TRBV7-9	.	TRBD1	TRBJ2-7	CASSRDSTLVEYF	TGTGCCAGCAGCCGGGACAGCACCTTGGTGGAATACTTC
TRBV30	once	TRBD1	TRBJ2-2	CAWAGGTGGTGELFF	TGTGCCTGGGCAGGGGGGACAGGGGGGACCGGGGAGCTGTTTTTT
TRBV5-4	few	TRBD1	TRBJ2-7	CASSPTTGAEGEQYF	TGTGCCAGCAGCCCAACGACAGGGGCGGAGGGCGAGCAGTACTTC
TRBV19	.	.	TRBJ2-1	CASSPNPGTPRYNEQFF	TGTGCCAGTAGCCCCAATCCCGGGACTCCAAGATACAATGAGCAGTTCTTC
TRBV7-2	.	TRBD2	TRBJ2-2	CASSLAPSGHTGELFF	TGTGCCAGCAGCTTAGCCCCTAGCGGTCACACCGGGGAGCTGTTTTTT
TRBV27	.	.	TRBJ1-1	CASKKTGVNTEAFF	TGTGCCAGCAAAAAGACAGGTGTGAACACTGAAGCTTTCTTT
TRBV14	.	.	TRBJ2-7	CASSQVDKYYEQYF	TGTGCCAGCAGCCAAGTTGACAAGTACTACGAGCAGTACTTC
TRBV5-4	.	.	TRBJ1-2	CASSGRDTGYGYTF	TGTGCCAGCAGCGGCAGGGACACGGGGTATGGCTACACCTTC
TRBV7-8	.	.	TRBJ1-1	CASSPRTANTEAFF	TGTGCCAGCAGCCCTCGGACAGCAAACACTGAAGCTTTCTTT
TRBV10-1	.	.	TRBJ2-1	CASSSLQGGEQFF	TGCGCCAGCAGTAGTTTACAGGGCGGTGAGCAGTTCTTC
TRBV18	.	.	TRBJ1-2	CASSLNRANGYTF	TGTGCCAGCTCGCTTAACAGGGCCAATGGCTACACCTTC
TRBV19	few	TRBD1	TRBJ1-1	CASSMTGANTEAFF	TGTGCCAGTAGTATGACAGGGGCTAACACTGAAGCTTTCTTT
TRBV27	.	TRBD2	TRBJ2-3	CASSLKRDLTDTQYF	TGTGCCAGCAGTTTAAAGCGGGACCTCACAGATACGCAGTATTTT
TRBV5-1	.	.	TRBJ1-2	CASSFQGSGGGYTF	TGCGCCAGCAGCTTTCAGGGGAGCGGGGGTGGCTACACCTTC
TRBV6-1	.	TRBD1	TRBJ1-5	CASSDGTGVNQPQHF	TGTGCCAGCAGTGATGGGACAGGGGTTAATCAGCCCCAGCATTTT
TRBV4-1	.	.	TRBJ2-1	CASSPWAGRDNEQFF	TGCGCCAGCAGCCCTTGGGCAGGCCGCGATAATGAGCAGTTCTTC
TRBV5-8	few	.	TRBJ1-2	CATRWAPNYGYTF	TGTGCCACCCGGTGGGCACCTAACTATGGCTACACCTTC
TRBV27	.	.	TRBJ2-5	CASRAISGETQYF	TGTGCCAGCAGGGCAATTTCAGGAGAGACCCAGTACTTC
TRBV6-1	.	.	TRBJ1-3	CASSDIGGYTIYF	TGTGCCAGCAGTGATATCGGGGGATACACCATATATTTT
TRBV5-5	few	TRBD1	TRBJ1-1	CASSLGDRGLDTEAFF	TGTGCCAGCAGCTTGGGGGACAGGGGGCTCGACACTGAAGCTTTCTTT
TRBV2	.	TRBD1	TRBJ2-5	CASARTGSGETQYF	TGTGCCAGCGCAAGGACAGGCTCGGGGGAGACCCAGTACTTC